The T cell receptor (beta chain) under discussion was sequenced for a study of T-cell memory formation after mild COVID-19. CDR3 length: 14 amino acids. The ends lost 0 bases at V and 3 bases at J; junction bases unmatched: 2. Per the germline V gene, CDR1 is DFQATT and CDR2 is SNEGSKA (reference sequence). TCRdb re-derived calls from the 5' RACE reads in MiXCR, one entry per CDR3 protein. The sample carries around 320,000 distinct CDR3 sequences, around 19% recorded once. The sample holds a few counts of this clonotype. The clonotype comes from a man younger than 35 who had mild COVID-19 (a few samples of this study predate the infection). Cell type and time point are not known. The V gene is TRBV20-1, the J gene TRBJ1-1; 9 bases align to TRBD1. Specimen: PBMCs or a T cell subset sorted from them (not recorded which). The CDR3 DNA reads as TGCAGTGCTAGAGACGGGACAGGGTACACTGAAGCTTTCTTT. Its translation: CSARDGTGYTEAFF.